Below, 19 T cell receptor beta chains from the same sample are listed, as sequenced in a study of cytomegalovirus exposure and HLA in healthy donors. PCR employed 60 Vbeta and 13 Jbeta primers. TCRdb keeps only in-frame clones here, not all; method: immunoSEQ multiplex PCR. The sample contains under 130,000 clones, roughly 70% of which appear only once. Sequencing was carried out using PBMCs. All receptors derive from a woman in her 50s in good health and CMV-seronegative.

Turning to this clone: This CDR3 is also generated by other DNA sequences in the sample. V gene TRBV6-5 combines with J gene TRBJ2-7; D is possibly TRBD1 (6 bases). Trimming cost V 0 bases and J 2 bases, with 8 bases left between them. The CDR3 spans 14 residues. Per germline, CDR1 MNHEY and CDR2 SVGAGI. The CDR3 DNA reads TGTGCCAGCAGTTACTCACAGGGTCCCTACGAGCAGTACTTC. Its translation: CASSYSQGPYEQYF.

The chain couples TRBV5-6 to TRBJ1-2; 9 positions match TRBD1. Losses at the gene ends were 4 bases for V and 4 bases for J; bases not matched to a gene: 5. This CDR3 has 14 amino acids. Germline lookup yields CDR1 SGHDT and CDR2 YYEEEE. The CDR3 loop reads CASSIGQGIYGYTF. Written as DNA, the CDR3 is TGTGCCAGCAGCATCGGACAGGGGATCTATGGCTACACCTTC.

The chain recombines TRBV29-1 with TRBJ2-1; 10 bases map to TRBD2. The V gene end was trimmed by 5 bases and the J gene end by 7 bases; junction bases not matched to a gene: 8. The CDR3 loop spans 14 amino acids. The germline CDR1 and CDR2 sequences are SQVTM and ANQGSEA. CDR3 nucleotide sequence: TGCAGCGTTTCTCCACTAGCGGGGTTGAATGAGCAGTTCTTC. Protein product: CSVSPLAGLNEQFF.

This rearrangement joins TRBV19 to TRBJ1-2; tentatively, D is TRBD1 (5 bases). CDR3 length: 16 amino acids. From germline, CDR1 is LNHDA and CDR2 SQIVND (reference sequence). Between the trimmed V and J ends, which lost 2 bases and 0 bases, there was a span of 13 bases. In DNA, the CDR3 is TGTGCCAGTAGTATATATCAGACAGTAGCTAACTATGGCTACACCTTC. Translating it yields CASSIYQTVANYGYTF.

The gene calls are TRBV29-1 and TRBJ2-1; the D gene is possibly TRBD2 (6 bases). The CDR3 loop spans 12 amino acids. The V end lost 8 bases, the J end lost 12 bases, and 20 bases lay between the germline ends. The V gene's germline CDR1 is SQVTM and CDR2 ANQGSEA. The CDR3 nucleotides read TGCAGCTCCGGACTGGCTATGGGGGGGCAGTTCTTC. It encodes CSSGLAMGGQFF.

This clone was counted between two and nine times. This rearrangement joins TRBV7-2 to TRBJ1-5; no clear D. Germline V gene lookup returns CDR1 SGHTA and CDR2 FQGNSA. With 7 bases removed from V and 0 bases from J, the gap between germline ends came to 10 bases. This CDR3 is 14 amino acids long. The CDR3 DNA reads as TGTGCCAGCAAATACGGGTATAGCAATCAGCCCCAGCATTTT. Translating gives CASKYGYSNQPQHF.

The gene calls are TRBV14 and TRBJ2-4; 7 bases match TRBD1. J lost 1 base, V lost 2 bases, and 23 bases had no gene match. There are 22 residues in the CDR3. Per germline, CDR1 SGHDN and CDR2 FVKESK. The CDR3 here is CASSQSKVQTWSFRGAKNIQYF. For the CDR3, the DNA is TGTGCCAGCAGCCAATCTAAGGTTCAAACCTGGAGCTTCAGGGGGGCCAAAAACATTCAGTACTTC.

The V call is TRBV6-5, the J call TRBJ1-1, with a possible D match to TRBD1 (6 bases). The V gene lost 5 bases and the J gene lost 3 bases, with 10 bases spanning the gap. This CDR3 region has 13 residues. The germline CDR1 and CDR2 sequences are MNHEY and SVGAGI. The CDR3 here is CASSPRTDTEAFF. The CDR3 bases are TGTGCCAGCAGTCCACGGACAGACACTGAAGCTTTCTTT.

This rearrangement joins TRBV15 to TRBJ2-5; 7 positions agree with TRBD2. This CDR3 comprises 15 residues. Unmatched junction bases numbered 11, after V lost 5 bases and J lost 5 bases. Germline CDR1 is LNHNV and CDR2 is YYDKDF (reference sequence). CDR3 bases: TGTGCCACCAGCGACCGGGACTATCATATTGAGACCCAGTACTTC. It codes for CATSDRDYHIETQYF.

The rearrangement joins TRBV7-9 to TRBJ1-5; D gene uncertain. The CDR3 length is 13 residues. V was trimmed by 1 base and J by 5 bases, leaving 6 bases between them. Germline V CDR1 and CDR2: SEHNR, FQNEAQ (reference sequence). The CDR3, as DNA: TGTGCCAGCAGCTTAGATACAGATCAGCCCCAGCATTTT. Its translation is CASSLDTDQPQHF.

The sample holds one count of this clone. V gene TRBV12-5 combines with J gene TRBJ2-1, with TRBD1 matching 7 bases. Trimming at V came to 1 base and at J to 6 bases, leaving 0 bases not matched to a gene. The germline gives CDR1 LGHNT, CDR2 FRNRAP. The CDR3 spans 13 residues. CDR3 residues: CASGLAGGNEQFF. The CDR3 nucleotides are TGTGCTAGTGGTTTGGCAGGGGGCAATGAGCAGTTCTTC.

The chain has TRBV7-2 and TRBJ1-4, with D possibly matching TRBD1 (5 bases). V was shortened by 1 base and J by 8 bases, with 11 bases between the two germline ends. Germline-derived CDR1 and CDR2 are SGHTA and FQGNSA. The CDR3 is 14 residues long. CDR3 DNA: TGTGCCAGCAGCTTAGGTGGGGCCGAGGAAAAACTGTTTTTT. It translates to CASSLGGAEEKLFF.

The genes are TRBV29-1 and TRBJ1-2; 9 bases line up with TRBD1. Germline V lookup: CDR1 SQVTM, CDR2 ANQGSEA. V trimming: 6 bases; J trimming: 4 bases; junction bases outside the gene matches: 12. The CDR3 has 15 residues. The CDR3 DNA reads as TGCAGCGTCACGGGACAGGGCGTAGGGGCCTATGGCTACACCTTC. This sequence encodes CSVTGQGVGAYGYTF.

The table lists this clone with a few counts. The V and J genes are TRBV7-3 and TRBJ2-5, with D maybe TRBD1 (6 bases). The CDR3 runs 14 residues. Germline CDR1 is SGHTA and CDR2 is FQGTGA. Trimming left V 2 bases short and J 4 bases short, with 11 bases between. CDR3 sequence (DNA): TGTGCCAGCAGCTTAGGTGGGGGCTCAGAGACCCAGTACTTC. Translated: CASSLGGGSETQYF.

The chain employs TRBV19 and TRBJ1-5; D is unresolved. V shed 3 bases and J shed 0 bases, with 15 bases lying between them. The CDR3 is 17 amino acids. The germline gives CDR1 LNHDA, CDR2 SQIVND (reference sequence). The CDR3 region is CASSMIEAAYSNQPQHF. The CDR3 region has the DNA TGTGCCAGTAGTATGATTGAGGCAGCCTATAGCAATCAGCCCCAGCATTTT.

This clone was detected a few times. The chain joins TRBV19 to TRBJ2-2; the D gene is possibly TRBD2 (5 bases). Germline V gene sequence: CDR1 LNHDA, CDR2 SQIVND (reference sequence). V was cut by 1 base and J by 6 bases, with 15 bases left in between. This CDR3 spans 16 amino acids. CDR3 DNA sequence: TGTGCCAGTAGTATAGGTTACGAGGGTAGGTCCGGGGAGCTGTTTTTT. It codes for CASSIGYEGRSGELFF.

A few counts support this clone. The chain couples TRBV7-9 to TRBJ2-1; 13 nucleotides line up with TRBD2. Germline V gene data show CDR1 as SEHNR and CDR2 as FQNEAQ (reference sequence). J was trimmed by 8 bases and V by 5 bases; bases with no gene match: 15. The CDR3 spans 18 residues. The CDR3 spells CASSPKGLAGAPTHEQFF. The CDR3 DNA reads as TGTGCCAGCAGCCCTAAAGGACTAGCGGGGGCCCCAACCCATGAGCAGTTCTTC.

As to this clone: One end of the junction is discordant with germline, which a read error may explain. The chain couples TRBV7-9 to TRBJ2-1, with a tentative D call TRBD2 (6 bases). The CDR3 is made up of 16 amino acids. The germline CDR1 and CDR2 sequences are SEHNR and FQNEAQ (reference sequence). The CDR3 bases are TGTGCCAGCAGCATAGCCGCGGGGTCATCCTACAATGAGCAGTTCTTC. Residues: CASSIAAGSSYNEQFF.

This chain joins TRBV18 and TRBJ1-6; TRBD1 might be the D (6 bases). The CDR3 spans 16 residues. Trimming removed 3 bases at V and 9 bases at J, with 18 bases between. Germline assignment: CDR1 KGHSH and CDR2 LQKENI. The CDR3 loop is CASSPGVLGASSPLHF. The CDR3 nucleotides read TGTGCCAGCTCACCGGGAGTACTGGGGGCGAGTTCACCCCTCCACTTT.